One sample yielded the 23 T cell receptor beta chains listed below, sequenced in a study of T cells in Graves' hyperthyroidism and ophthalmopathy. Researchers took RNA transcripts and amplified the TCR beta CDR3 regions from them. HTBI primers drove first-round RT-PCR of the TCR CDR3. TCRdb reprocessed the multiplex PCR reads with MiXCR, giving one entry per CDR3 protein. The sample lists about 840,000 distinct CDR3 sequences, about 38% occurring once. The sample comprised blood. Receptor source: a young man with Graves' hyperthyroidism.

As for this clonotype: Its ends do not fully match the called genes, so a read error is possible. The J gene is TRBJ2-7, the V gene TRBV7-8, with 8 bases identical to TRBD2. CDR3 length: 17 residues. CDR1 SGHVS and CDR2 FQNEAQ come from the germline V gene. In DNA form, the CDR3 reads TGCGCCAGCAGCCAAGACGGCGGAGGGACTAGCTCCTACGAGCAGTACTTC. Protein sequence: CASSQDGGGTSSYEQYF.

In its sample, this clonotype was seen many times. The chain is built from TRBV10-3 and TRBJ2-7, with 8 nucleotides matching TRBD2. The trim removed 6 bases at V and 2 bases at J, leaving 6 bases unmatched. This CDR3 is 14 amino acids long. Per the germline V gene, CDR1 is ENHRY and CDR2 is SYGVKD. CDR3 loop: CAIREREFTYEQYF. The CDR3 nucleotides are TGTGCCATCAGAGAGCGGGAGTTCACCTACGAGCAGTACTTC.

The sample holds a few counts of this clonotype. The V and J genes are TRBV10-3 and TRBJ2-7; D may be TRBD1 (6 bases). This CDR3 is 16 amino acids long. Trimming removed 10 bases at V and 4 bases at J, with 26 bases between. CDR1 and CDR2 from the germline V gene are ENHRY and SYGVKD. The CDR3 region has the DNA TGTGCCAGCATGGGGGCTTACAGGATGGGGTGGTACGAGCAGTACTTC. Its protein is CASMGAYRMGWYEQYF.

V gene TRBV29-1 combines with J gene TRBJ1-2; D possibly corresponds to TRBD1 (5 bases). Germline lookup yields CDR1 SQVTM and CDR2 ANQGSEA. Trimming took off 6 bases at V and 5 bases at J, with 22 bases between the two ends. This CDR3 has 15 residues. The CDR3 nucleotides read TGCAGCGTGACCGGGACGAACACCGACCTGTATGGCTACACCTTC. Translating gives CSVTGTNTDLYGYTF. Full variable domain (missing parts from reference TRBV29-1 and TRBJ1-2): SAVISQKPSRDICQRGTSLTIQCQVDSQVTMMFWYRQQPGQSLTLIATANQGSEATYESGFVIDKFPISRPNLTFSTLTVSNMSPEDSSIYLCSVTGTNTDLYGYTFGSGTRLTVV.

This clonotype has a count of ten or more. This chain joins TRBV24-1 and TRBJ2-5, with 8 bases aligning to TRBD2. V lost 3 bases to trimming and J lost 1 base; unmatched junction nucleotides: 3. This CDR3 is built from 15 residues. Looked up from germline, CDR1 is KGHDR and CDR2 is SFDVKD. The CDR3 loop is CATSDKSGGQETQYF. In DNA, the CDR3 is TGTGCCACCAGTGATAAAAGCGGGGGCCAAGAGACCCAGTACTTC.

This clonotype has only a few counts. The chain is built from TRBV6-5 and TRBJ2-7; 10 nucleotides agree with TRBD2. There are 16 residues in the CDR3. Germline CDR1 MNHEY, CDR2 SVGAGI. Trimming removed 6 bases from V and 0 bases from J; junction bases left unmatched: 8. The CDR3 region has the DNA TGTGCCAGCAGGAGGACTAGCGGAGCGAGCTCCTACGAGCAGTACTTC. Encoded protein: CASRRTSGASSYEQYF.

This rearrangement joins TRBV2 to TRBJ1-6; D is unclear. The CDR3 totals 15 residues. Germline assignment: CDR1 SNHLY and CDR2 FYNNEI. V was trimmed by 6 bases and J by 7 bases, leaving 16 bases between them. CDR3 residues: CASSPIGKVNSPLHF. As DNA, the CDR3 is TGTGCCAGCAGCCCCATCGGGAAAGTAAATTCACCCCTCCACTTT. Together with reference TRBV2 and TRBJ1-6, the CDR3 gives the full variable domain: EPEVTQTPSHQVTQMGQEVILRCVPISNHLYFYWYRQILGQKVEFLVSFYNNEISEKSEIFDDQFSVERPDGSNFTLKIRSTKLEDSAMYFCASSPIGKVNSPLHFGNGTRLTVT.

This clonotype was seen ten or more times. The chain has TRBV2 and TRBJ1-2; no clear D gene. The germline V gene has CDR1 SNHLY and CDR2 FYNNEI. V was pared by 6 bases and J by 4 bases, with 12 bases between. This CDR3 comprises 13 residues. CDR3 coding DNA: TGTGCCAGCAGGGAGGACGGGTTCTATGGCTACACCTTC. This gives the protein CASREDGFYGYTF.

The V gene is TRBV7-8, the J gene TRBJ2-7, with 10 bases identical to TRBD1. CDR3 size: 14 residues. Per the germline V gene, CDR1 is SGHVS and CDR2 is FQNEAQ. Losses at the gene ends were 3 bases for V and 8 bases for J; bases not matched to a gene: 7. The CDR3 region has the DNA TGTGCCAGCAGCTTCGAGGGGACAGGGGCTCAGCAGTACTTC. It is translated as CASSFEGTGAQQYF.

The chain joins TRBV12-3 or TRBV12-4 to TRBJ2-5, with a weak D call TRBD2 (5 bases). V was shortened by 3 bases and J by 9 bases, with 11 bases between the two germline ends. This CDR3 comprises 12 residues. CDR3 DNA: TGTGCCAGCAGTTTCGGGAATCAGCCCCAGTACTTC. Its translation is CASSFGNQPQYF.

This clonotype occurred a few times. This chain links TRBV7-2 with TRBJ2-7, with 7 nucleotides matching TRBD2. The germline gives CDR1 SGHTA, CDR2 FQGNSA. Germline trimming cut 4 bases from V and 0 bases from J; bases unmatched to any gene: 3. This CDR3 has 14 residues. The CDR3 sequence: CASSWSGNSYEQYF. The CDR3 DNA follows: TGTGCCAGCAGCTGGAGCGGGAACTCCTACGAGCAGTACTTC.

The CDR3 here is CASRVTGGYGYTF. The CDR3, as DNA: TGTGCCAGCAGGGTAACAGGGGGCTATGGCTACACCTTC. The chain links TRBV2 to TRBJ1-2; 8 positions match TRBD1. Germline CDR1 is SNHLY and CDR2 is FYNNEI. The length of the CDR3 is 13 residues. V trimming: 6 bases; J trimming: 4 bases; junction bases outside the gene matches: 4.

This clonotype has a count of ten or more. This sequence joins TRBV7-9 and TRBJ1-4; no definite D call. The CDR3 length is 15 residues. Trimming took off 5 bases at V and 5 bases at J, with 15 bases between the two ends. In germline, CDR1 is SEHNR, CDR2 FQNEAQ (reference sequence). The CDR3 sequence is CASSPIGRANEKLFF. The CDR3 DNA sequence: TGTGCCAGCAGCCCAATCGGACGGGCAAATGAAAAACTGTTTTTT.

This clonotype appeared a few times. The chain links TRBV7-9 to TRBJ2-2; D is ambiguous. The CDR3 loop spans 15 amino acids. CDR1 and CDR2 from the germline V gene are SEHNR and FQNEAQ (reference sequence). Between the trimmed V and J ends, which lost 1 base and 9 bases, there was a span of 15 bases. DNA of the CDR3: TGTGCCAGCAGCTTAGAGGGCCGACTTGTCCGGGAGCTGTTTTTT. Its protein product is CASSLEGRLVRELFF.

The CDR3 nucleotides are TGTGCCAGTAGTCTCGGGGCAGGGGGCGGAAGCAATCAGCCCCAGCATTTT. Its protein is CASSLGAGGGSNQPQHF. The chain couples TRBV19 to TRBJ1-5; TRBD1 matches 8 bases. The ends lost 5 bases at V and 1 base at J; junction bases unmatched: 10. The CDR3 has 17 residues. CDR1 is LNHDA, CDR2 SQIVND, per germline (reference sequence).

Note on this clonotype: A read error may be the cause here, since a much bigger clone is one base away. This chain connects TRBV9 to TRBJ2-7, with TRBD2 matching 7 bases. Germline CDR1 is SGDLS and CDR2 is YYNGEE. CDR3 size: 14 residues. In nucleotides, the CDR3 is TGTGCCAGCAGCGTAGAAGGCGGGAGCTACGAGCAGTGCTTC. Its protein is CASSVEGGSYEQCF.

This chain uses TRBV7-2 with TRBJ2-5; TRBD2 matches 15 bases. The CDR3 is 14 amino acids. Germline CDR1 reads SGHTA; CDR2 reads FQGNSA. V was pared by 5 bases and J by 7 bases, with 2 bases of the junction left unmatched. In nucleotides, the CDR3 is TGTGCCAGCAGCACGGGACTAGCGGGAGGGACCCAGTACTTC. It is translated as CASSTGLAGGTQYF.

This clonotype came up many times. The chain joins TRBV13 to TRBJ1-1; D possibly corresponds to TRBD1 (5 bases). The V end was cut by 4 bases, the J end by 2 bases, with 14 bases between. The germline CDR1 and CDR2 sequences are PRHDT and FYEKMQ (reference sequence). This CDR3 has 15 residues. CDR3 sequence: CASSWAARTNTEAFF. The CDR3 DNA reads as TGTGCCAGCAGCTGGGCGGCACGGACAAACACTGAAGCTTTCTTT.

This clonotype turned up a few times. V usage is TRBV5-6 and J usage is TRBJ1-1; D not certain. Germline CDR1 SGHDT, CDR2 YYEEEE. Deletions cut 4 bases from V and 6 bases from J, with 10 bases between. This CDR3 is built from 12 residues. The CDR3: CASSLELAEAFF. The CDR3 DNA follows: TGTGCCAGCAGCCTCGAGTTGGCTGAAGCTTTCTTT.

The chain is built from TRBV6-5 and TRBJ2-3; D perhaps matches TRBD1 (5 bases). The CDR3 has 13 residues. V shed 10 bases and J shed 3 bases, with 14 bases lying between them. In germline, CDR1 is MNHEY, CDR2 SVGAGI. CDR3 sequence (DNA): TGTGCCACCACTTTGACAGCAACAGATACGCAGTATTTT. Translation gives CATTLTATDTQYF.

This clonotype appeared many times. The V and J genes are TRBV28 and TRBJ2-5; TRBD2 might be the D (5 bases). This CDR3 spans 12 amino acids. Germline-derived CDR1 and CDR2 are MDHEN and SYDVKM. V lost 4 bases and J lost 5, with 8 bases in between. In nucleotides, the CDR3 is TGTGCCAGCAGTTCGACTATCGAGACCCAGTACTTC. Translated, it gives CASSSTIETQYF.

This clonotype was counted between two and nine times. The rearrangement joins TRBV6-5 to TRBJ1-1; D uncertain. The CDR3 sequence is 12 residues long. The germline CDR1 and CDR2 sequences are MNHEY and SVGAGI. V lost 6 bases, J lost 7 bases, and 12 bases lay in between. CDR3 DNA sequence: TGTGCCAGCAGCGAGGCGCTCTATGAAGCTTTCTTT. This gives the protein CASSEALYEAFF.

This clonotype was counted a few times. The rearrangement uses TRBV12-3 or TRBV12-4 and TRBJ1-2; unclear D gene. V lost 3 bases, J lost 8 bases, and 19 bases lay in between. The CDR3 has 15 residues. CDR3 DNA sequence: TGTGCCAGCAGTTTGGTGGGCCGTAGCATGGGCGGCTACACCTTC. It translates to CASSLVGRSMGGYTF.